The 19 T cell receptor beta chains below all came from one sample that was sequenced in a study of cytomegalovirus exposure and HLA in healthy donors (dated by TCRdb to 2017 to 2019). Library prep was done by the immunoSEQ multiplex PCR assay. The table was pulled from immuneACCESS by TCRdb, which kept in-frame rearrangements only. Such tables lose some clones; where checked, under half of the loss comes from unresolved V genes, and the rest has no known cause. The sample table lists tens of thousands of clones, roughly 90% of them with a count of one. The top ten clones comprise around 4% of the sample. Input material: PBMCs. The receptors stem from a woman aged 18-29 years in good health and CMV-seropositive.

The chain carries TRBV6-5 and TRBJ2-6, with D uncertain. CDR1 and CDR2 from the germline V gene are MNHEY and SVGAGI. This CDR3 contains 15 residues. Trimming cost V 4 bases and J 2 bases, with 9 bases left between them. The CDR3 here is CASSFSPPGANVLTF. CDR3 nucleotide sequence: TGTGCCAGCAGTTTCAGTCCCCCTGGGGCCAACGTCCTGACTTTC.

This sequence joins TRBV6-1 and TRBJ1-5, with a possible D match to TRBD1 (5 bases). The germline V gene encodes CDR1 MNHNS and CDR2 SASEGT. The CDR3 sequence is 14 residues long. V was cut by 4 bases and J by 0 bases, with 7 bases left in between. The CDR3 coding sequence is TGTGCCAGCAGTGGGGGGGGTAGCAATCAGCCCCAGCATTTT. This encodes CASSGGGSNQPQHF.

Only one count was recorded for this clone. The chain uses TRBV29-1 and TRBJ2-1; 11 nucleotides line up with TRBD2. Germline assignment: CDR1 SQVTM and CDR2 ANQGSEA. V shed 2 bases, J shed 1 base, and the junction held 16 bases outside the gene matches. The CDR3 runs 20 residues. CDR3 protein: CSVESTGPVAGGPSYNEQFF. CDR3 nucleotides: TGCAGCGTTGAATCTACGGGGCCGGTAGCGGGAGGGCCTTCCTACAATGAGCAGTTCTTC.

The V gene is TRBV19, the J gene TRBJ2-4; tentatively, D is TRBD1 (5 bases). Trimming took off 5 bases at V and 8 bases at J, with 7 bases between the two ends. The CDR3 is 11 residues long. CDR1 is LNHDA, CDR2 SQIVND, per germline (reference sequence). CDR3 in DNA: TGTGCCAGTAGTGGGGCGGACATTCAGTACTTC. Its protein product is CASSGADIQYF.

This chain joins TRBV6-5 and TRBJ2-1; 9 bases align to TRBD1. V dropped 6 bases and J dropped 3; count of bases not matched to a gene: 6. Per germline, CDR1 MNHEY and CDR2 SVGAGI. The CDR3 sequence is 15 residues long. CDR3 coding DNA: TGTGCCAGCAGCTCGGGACAGGGCGACTACAATGAGCAGTTCTTC. It codes for CASSSGQGDYNEQFF.

J is TRBJ1-1 and V is TRBV15, with 7 bases fitting TRBD1. The CDR3 length is 16 residues. Looked up from germline, CDR1 is LNHNV and CDR2 is YYDKDF (reference sequence). Trimming at V came to 3 bases and at J to 4 bases, leaving 11 bases not matched to a gene. CDR3 DNA: TGTGCCACCAGCAGGGGGGCCCGGGACAGTAGCACTGAAGCTTTCTTT. This gives the protein CATSRGARDSSTEAFF.

The V call is TRBV28, the J call TRBJ2-7; D is ambiguous. The CDR3 has 14 amino acids. V lost 6 bases, J lost 0 bases, and 12 bases lay in between. Germline V gene data show CDR1 as MDHEN and CDR2 as SYDVKM. This CDR3 reads CASSRPSLSYEQYF. The CDR3 DNA sequence: TGTGCCAGCAGCCGCCCGAGTCTCTCCTACGAGCAGTACTTC.

The V and J genes are TRBV13 and TRBJ2-1; D is perhaps TRBD2 (5 bases). Per the germline V gene, CDR1 is PRHDT and CDR2 is FYEKMQ (reference sequence). The CDR3 totals 15 residues. With 4 bases removed from V and 4 bases from J, the gap between germline ends came to 14 bases. The DNA of the CDR3 is TGTGCCAGCAGCTCAGAGGTGGAGGAATACAATGAGCAGTTCTTC. It encodes CASSSEVEEYNEQFF. Supplemented by reference TRBV13 and TRBJ2-1, the full variable domain reads AAGVIQSPRHLIKEKRETATLKCYPIPRHDTVYWYQQGPGQDPQFLISFYEKMQSDKGSIPDRFSAQQFSDYHSELNMSSLELGDSALYFCASSSEVEEYNEQFFGPGTRLTVL.

The gene calls are TRBV27 and TRBJ2-6; no clear D. Germline V gene lookup returns CDR1 MNHEY and CDR2 SMNVEV (reference sequence). V was pared by 0 bases and J by 0 bases, with 12 bases between. The CDR3 has 18 amino acids. As DNA, the CDR3 is TGTGCCAGCAGTTTATCTCGCCGTGGCAGCTCTGGGGCCAACGTCCTGACTTTC. It encodes CASSLSRRGSSGANVLTF.

V and J are TRBV9 and TRBJ2-1, with 8 bases that match TRBD1. Germline-derived CDR1 and CDR2 are SGDLS and YYNGEE. This CDR3 region has 17 residues. With V trimmed by 1 base and J by 0 bases, 6 bases remained unmatched. Written as DNA, the CDR3 is TGTGCCAGCAGCGTACATCTTGGACAGGGCTCCTACAATGAGCAGTTCTTC. Translation gives CASSVHLGQGSYNEQFF.

The CDR3 DNA reads TGTGCCAGCAGCAAAACAGGGGTTGATGGCTACACCTTC. This encodes CASSKTGVDGYTF. This chain uses TRBV7-9 with TRBJ1-2; TRBD1 agrees at 7 bases. Germline V gene data show CDR1 as SEHNR and CDR2 as FQNEAQ (reference sequence). Trimming at V came to 5 bases and at J to 6 bases, leaving 6 bases not matched to a gene. The CDR3 has 13 residues.

This clone came up once. The chain links TRBV19 to TRBJ2-2; TRBD2 might be the D (6 bases). V gave up 7 bases and J gave up 1 base, with 19 bases separating them. The germline gives CDR1 LNHDA, CDR2 SQIVND (reference sequence). The CDR3 sequence is 17 residues long. CDR3 protein: CASKTGSWDMNTGELFF. The CDR3 region has the DNA TGTGCCAGTAAAACCGGGAGCTGGGATATGAACACCGGGGAGCTGTTTTTT. Supplemented by reference TRBV19 and TRBJ2-2, the full variable domain reads DGGITQSPKYLFRKEGQNVTLSCEQNLNHDAMYWYRQDPGQGLRLIYYSQIVNDFQKGDIAEGYSVSREKKESFPLTVTSAQKNPTAFYLCASKTGSWDMNTGELFFGEGSRLTVL.

The chain employs TRBV7-9 and TRBJ1-1; no reliable D call. Between the trimmed V and J ends, which lost 5 bases and 11 bases, there was a span of 15 bases. CDR1 SEHNR and CDR2 FQNEAQ come from the germline V gene (reference sequence). CDR3 length: 12 amino acids. The CDR3, as DNA: TGTGCCAGCAGCCTCAACCGGGGTTTCGCTTTCTTT. It is translated as CASSLNRGFAFF. Full variable domain (remainder filled in from reference TRBV7-9 and TRBJ1-1): DTGVSQNPRHKITKRGQNVTFRCDPISEHNRLYWYRQTLGQGPEFLTYFQNEAQLEKSRLLSDRFSAERPKGSFSTLEIQRTEQGDSAMYLCASSLNRGFAFFGQGTRLTVV.

This clone was detected once. The chain couples TRBV28 to TRBJ1-6; 7 bases are a match to TRBD1. V lost 3 bases to trimming and J lost 7 bases; unmatched junction nucleotides: 6. This CDR3 is 15 amino acids long. Germline CDR1 is MDHEN and CDR2 is SYDVKM. The chain's CDR3 is CASSLAGGWNSPLHF. The CDR3 region has the DNA TGTGCCAGCAGTTTGGCAGGGGGTTGGAATTCACCCCTCCACTTT.

The genes are TRBV6-4 and TRBJ2-3; 13 positions agree with TRBD2. The junction had 0 bases not matched to a gene; V was cut back by 5 bases and J by 4 bases. This CDR3 is 14 amino acids long. Germline CDR1 MRHNA, CDR2 SNTAGT. CDR3 in amino acids: CASSTSGGADTQYF. DNA for the CDR3: TGTGCCAGCAGTACTAGCGGGGGGGCAGATACGCAGTATTTT.

The V gene is TRBV6-1, the J gene TRBJ2-1; the match to TRBD2 covers 9 bases. V shed 4 bases and J 6 bases; nucleotides not matched to a gene: 4. Germline lookup yields CDR1 MNHNS and CDR2 SASEGT. The CDR3 contains 14 residues. CDR3 sequence reads: CASSAGLAFNEQFF. DNA of the CDR3: TGTGCCAGCAGTGCGGGACTAGCCTTCAATGAGCAGTTCTTC.

The chain recombines TRBV5-8 with TRBJ1-6, with 8 positions matching TRBD1. CDR1 is SGHTS, CDR2 YDEGEE, per germline. This CDR3 is built from 15 residues. The J segment lost 10 bases and the V segment lost 4 bases, leaving 10 bases of the junction unmatched. CDR3 in amino acids: CASSHMTGDRSPLHF. The CDR3 nucleotides read TGTGCCAGCAGCCATATGACAGGGGATCGATCACCCCTCCACTTT.

J is TRBJ1-2 and V is TRBV28; 8 bases align to TRBD1. Per the germline V gene, CDR1 is MDHEN and CDR2 is SYDVKM. Trimming removed 5 bases from V and 2 bases from J; junction bases left unmatched: 13. The CDR3 covers 17 residues. This CDR3 is CASSPSGGAWTNYGYTF. Written as DNA, the CDR3 is TGTGCCAGCAGTCCCTCAGGGGGCGCGTGGACCAACTATGGCTACACCTTC.

The gene calls are TRBV6-6 and TRBJ2-2, with TRBD2 matching over 11 bases. Germline V gene lookup returns CDR1 MNHNY and CDR2 SVGAGI (reference sequence). The ends lost 6 bases at V and 8 bases at J; junction bases unmatched: 8. The CDR3 loop spans 15 amino acids. The CDR3 loop reads CASSPLAGGPGELFF. CDR3 DNA: TGTGCCAGCAGCCCCTTAGCGGGGGGGCCGGGGGAGCTGTTTTTT.